These 15 T cell receptor beta chains originate from one sample sequenced in a study of blood T cell repertoires in COVID-19. The method was immunoSEQ multiplex PCR; TCRdb's version includes in-frame clones alone and lacks a portion of them. The table shows approximately 170,000 clones, with roughly nine tenths occurring only once. Sequencing input: peripheral blood. The receptors stem from a woman in her seventies with acute or convalescent COVID-19.

The chain employs TRBV27 and TRBJ2-1, with TRBD2 matching 8 bases. Germline values: CDR1 MNHEY, CDR2 SMNVEV (reference sequence). The ends lost 5 bases at V and 0 bases at J; junction bases unmatched: 18. This CDR3 has 20 residues. This chain's CDR3 is CASSIRVRASGLSSYNEQFF. The CDR3 DNA follows: TGTGCCAGCAGTATCCGGGTTAGGGCTAGCGGGCTTTCCTCCTACAATGAGCAGTTCTTC.

V usage is TRBV6-2 or TRBV6-3 and J usage is TRBJ1-6; 7 bases align to TRBD1. The CDR3 loop spans 15 amino acids. Germline CDR1 is MNHEY and CDR2 is SVGEGT. V gave up 6 bases and J gave up 5 bases; unmatched junction bases: 7. CDR3 residues: CASSSRQGDNSPLHF. The CDR3 bases are TGTGCCAGCAGCTCCAGACAGGGCGATAATTCACCCCTCCACTTT.

J is TRBJ2-5 and V is TRBV7-2, with 7 bases fitting TRBD2. There are 14 residues in the CDR3. With V trimmed by 1 base and J by 4 bases, 3 bases remained unmatched. Germline lookup yields CDR1 SGHTA and CDR2 FQGNSA. The CDR3 DNA is TGTGCCAGCAGCTTAGGGGGAGGGTTAGAGACCCAGTACTTC. Its protein product is CASSLGGGLETQYF.

The chain couples TRBV10-3 to TRBJ2-7, with 9 nucleotides matching TRBD1. Germline values: CDR1 ENHRY, CDR2 SYGVKD. This CDR3 region has 14 residues. The ends lost 8 bases at V and 3 bases at J; junction bases unmatched: 8. The CDR3 sequence: CAIASPTGGYEQYF. CDR3 coding DNA: TGTGCCATCGCATCCCCGACAGGGGGCTACGAGCAGTACTTC.

The chain has TRBV5-1 and TRBJ2-7; weak D call: TRBD1 (6 bases). The CDR3 consists of 13 residues. V was trimmed by 4 bases and J by 1 base, leaving 9 bases between them. Germline-derived CDR1 and CDR2 are SGHRS and YFSETQ. The DNA for the CDR3 is TGCGCCAGCAGCCTAACAGGGTCCTACGAGCAGTACTTC. It yields the protein CASSLTGSYEQYF.

V gene TRBV6-5 combines with J gene TRBJ1-6; 9 bases agree with TRBD1. CDR3 length: 16 residues. Germline V gives CDR1 MNHEY, CDR2 SVGAGI. Losses at the gene ends were 2 bases for V and 9 bases for J; bases not matched to a gene: 8. The CDR3, as DNA: TGTGCCAGCAGTTACGCGACAGGGGGTGGGGGTTCACCCCTCCACTTT. Translation gives CASSYATGGGGSPLHF.

This rearrangement joins TRBV5-1 to TRBJ2-2; 7 bases are a match to TRBD2. CDR1 and CDR2 from the germline V gene are SGHRS and YFSETQ. Losses at the gene ends were 2 bases for V and 6 bases for J; bases not matched to a gene: 10. The CDR3 totals 16 residues. CDR3 sequence reads: CASSFGHRTSAGELFF. CDR3 bases: TGCGCCAGCAGCTTCGGTCATAGGACTAGTGCCGGGGAGCTGTTTTTT. The full variable domain, with the rest looked up from reference TRBV5-1 and TRBJ2-2, is KAGVTQTPRYLIKTRGQQVTLSCSPISGHRSVSWYQQTPGQGLQFLFEYFSETQRNKGNFPGRFSGRQFSNSRSEMNVSTLELGDSALYLCASSFGHRTSAGELFFGEGSRLTVL.

The chain has TRBV28 and TRBJ1-1; 9 positions agree with TRBD1. V lost 5 bases to trimming and J lost 6 bases; unmatched junction nucleotides: 19. Germline V gene sequence: CDR1 MDHEN, CDR2 SYDVKM. The CDR3 contains 18 residues. The CDR3 here is CASSAPGQGEGGKAEAFF. The CDR3 DNA reads TGTGCCAGCAGTGCACCGGGACAGGGAGAGGGGGGGAAGGCTGAAGCTTTCTTT.

The gene calls are TRBV7-8 and TRBJ2-1, with TRBD1 matching 10 bases. This CDR3 contains 15 residues. The ends lost 5 bases at V and 5 bases at J; junction bases unmatched: 6. Germline CDR1 SGHVS, CDR2 FQNEAQ. CDR3: CASSPGTGVHNEQFF. The DNA of the CDR3 is TGTGCCAGCAGCCCCGGGACAGGGGTTCACAATGAGCAGTTCTTC.

This chain joins TRBV6-2 or TRBV6-3 and TRBJ2-7; 8 bases match TRBD1. The CDR3 runs 14 residues. V was clipped by 2 bases and J by 3 bases; unmatched bases: 3. Per the germline V gene, CDR1 is MNHEY and CDR2 is SVGEGT. CDR3 protein: CASSYQGASYEQYF. The DNA for the CDR3 is TGTGCCAGCAGTTACCAGGGGGCCAGCTACGAGCAGTACTTC.

The rearrangement links TRBV5-1 to TRBJ2-7; 10 positions match TRBD1. Germline V gene lookup returns CDR1 SGHRS and CDR2 YFSETQ. The ends lost 3 bases at V and 3 bases at J; junction bases unmatched: 3. CDR3 size: 14 residues. The CDR3 region is CASSSGTGVYEQYF. DNA for the CDR3: TGCGCCAGCAGCTCCGGGACAGGGGTCTACGAGCAGTACTTC.

The chain recombines TRBV7-9 with TRBJ1-2, with a weak D call TRBD1 (5 bases). The CDR3 is 12 amino acids. With 5 bases removed from V and 11 bases from J, the gap between germline ends came to 15 bases. In germline, CDR1 is SEHNR, CDR2 FQNEAQ (reference sequence). In DNA form, the CDR3 reads TGTGCCAGCAGCCCGCTCTTAGGGGAATACACCTTC. It specifies CASSPLLGEYTF.

The chain joins TRBV7-2 to TRBJ2-1, with 9 bases matching TRBD1. CDR3 size: 15 residues. The germline CDR1 and CDR2 sequences are SGHTA and FQGNSA. The trim removed 5 bases at V and 4 bases at J, leaving 6 bases unmatched. The CDR3 DNA reads as TGTGCCAGCAGCCCTGACAGGGGGGCATACAATGAGCAGTTCTTC. Residues: CASSPDRGAYNEQFF.

This rearrangement joins TRBV27 to TRBJ1-2; no clear D. The germline gives CDR1 MNHEY, CDR2 SMNVEV (reference sequence). V lost 3 bases to trimming and J lost 4 bases, with 6 bases between them. This CDR3 has 12 amino acids. In DNA form, the CDR3 reads TGTGCCAGCAGTTTGCAGATCTATGGCTACACCTTC. Residues: CASSLQIYGYTF.

Comment on this clone: Distinct nucleotide sequences in the sample also encode this CDR3. The chain uses TRBV9 and TRBJ1-6, with 8 bases fitting TRBD1. Germline lookup yields CDR1 SGDLS and CDR2 YYNGEE. This CDR3 has 14 amino acids. The ends lost 0 bases at V and 10 bases at J; junction bases unmatched: 3. CDR3 nucleotide sequence: TGTGCCAGCAGCGTAGGGACAGGGAACTCACCCCTCCACTTT. Encoded protein: CASSVGTGNSPLHF.